This record covers a single T cell receptor (beta chain). The data derive from a study of blood T cell repertoires in COVID-19. TCRdb's table, derived via immunoSEQ multiplex PCR, lists solely in-frame clones and lacks some. The sample shows about 150,000 clones, approximately 83% of them seen only once. V was shortened by 5 bases and J by 13 bases, with 23 bases between the two germline ends. CDR1 is LNHDA, CDR2 SQIVND, per germline (reference sequence). The CDR3 contains 15 residues. This TCR derives from a woman in her sixties or seventies with COVID-19, enrolled during active disease. The chain is built from TRBV19 and TRBJ1-4, with D perhaps TRBD1 (5 bases). Sequencing was carried out using peripheral blood. This CDR3 is CASSPGLLIGEGLFF. CDR3 DNA sequence: TGTGCCAGTAGTCCAGGGCTGTTGATCGGGGAGGGACTGTTTTTT.